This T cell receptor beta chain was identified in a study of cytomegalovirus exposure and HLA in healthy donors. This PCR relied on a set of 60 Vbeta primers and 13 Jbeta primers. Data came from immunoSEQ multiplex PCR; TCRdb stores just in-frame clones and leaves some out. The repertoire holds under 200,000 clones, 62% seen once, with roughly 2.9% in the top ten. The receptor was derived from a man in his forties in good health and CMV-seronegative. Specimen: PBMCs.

The CDR3 region is CASSLFTGSGSEQYF. For the CDR3, the DNA is TGTGCCAGCAGCTTATTCACGGGATCGGGAAGCGAGCAGTACTTC. The chain links TRBV7-2 to TRBJ2-7; possible D gene TRBD2, 5 bases. This CDR3 region has 15 residues. CDR1 and CDR2 (germline): SGHTA, FQGNSA. Deletions cut 2 bases from V and 6 bases from J, with 17 bases between. The complete variable domain, with remaining parts taken from reference TRBV7-2 and TRBJ2-7, reads GAGVSQSPSNKVTEKGKDVELRCDPISGHTALYWYRQSLGQGLEFLIYFQGNSAPDKSGLPSDRFSAERTGGSVSTLTIQRTQQEDSAVYLCASSLFTGSGSEQYFGPGTRLTVT.